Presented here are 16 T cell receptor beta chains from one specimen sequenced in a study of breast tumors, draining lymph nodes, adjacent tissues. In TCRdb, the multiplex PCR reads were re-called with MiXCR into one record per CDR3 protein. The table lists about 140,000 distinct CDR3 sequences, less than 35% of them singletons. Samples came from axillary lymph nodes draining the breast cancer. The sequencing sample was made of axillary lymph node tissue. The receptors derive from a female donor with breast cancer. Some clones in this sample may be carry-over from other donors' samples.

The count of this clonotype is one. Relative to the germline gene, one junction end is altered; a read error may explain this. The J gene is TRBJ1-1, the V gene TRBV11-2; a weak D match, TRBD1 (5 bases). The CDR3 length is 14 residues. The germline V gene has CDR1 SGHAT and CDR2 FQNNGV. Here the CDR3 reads CASTVSGLATEAFF. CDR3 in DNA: TGTGCCAGCACCGTTTCAGGGTTGGCCACTGAAGCTTTCTTC.

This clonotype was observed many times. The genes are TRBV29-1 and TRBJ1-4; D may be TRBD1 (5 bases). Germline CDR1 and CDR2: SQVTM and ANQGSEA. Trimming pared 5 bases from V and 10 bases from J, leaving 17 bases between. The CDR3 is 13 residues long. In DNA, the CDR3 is TGCAGCGTTCGGGCCACGCAGGGACTAAAACTGTTTTTT. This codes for CSVRATQGLKLFF.

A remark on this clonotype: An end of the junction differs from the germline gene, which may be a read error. CDR3 loop: CSLAGTTGALFF. In DNA, the CDR3 is TGCAGCTTGGCAGGCACGACCGGGGCGCTGTTTTTT. This chain connects TRBV29-1 to TRBJ2-2; D tentatively fits TRBD1 or TRBD2 (5 bases each). The germline gives CDR1 SQVTM, CDR2 ANQGSEA. The CDR3 length is 12 residues.

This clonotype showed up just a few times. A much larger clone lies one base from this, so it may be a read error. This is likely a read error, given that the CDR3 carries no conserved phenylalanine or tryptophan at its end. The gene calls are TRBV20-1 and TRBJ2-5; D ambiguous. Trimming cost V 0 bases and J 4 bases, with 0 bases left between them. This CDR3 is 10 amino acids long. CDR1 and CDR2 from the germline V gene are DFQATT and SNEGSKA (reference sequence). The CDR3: CSAREETQYP. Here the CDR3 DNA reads TGCAGTGCTAGAGAAGAGACCCAGTACCCC.

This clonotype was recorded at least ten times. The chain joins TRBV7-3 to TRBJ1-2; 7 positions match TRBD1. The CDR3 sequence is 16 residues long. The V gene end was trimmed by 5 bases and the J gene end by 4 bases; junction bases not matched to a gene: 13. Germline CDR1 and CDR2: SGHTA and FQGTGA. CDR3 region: CASSESSTGFTYGYTF. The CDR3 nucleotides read TGTGCCAGCAGCGAATCTTCGACAGGGTTTACCTATGGCTACACCTTC.

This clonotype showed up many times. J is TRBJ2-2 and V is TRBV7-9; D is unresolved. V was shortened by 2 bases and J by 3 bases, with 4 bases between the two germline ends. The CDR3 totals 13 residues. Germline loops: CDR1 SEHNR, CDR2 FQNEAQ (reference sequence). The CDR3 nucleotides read TGTGCCAGCAGCTTATCTGACACCGGGGAGCTGTTTTTT. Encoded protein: CASSLSDTGELFF.

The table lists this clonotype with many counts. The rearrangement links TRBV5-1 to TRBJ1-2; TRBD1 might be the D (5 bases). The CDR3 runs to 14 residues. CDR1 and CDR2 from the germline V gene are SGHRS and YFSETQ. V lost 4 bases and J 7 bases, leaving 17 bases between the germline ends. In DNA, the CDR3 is TGCGCCAGCAGCACGGGGGAGCCCAGGAGTGGCTACACCTTC. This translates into CASSTGEPRSGYTF.

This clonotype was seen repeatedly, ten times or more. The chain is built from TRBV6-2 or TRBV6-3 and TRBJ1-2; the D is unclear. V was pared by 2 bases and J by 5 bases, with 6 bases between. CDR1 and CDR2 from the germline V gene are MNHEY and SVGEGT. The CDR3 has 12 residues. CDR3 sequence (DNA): TGTGCCAGCAGTTACAGGTTGTATGGCTACACCTTC. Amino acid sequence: CASSYRLYGYTF.

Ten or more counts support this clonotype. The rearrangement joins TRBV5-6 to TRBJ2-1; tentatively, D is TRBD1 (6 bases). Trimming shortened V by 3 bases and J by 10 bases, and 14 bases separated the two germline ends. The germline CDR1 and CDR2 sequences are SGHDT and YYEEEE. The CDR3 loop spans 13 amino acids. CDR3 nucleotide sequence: TGTGCCAGCAGCTACCTCAGGGGTTGGGAGCAGTTCTTC. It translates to CASSYLRGWEQFF.

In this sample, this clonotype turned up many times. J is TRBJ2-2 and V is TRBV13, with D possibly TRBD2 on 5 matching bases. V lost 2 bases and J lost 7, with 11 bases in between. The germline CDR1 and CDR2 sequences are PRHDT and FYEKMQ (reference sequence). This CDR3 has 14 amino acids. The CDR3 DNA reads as TGTGCCAGCAGCTTAAGGGCGGGTATCGGGGAGCTGTTTTTT. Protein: CASSLRAGIGELFF.

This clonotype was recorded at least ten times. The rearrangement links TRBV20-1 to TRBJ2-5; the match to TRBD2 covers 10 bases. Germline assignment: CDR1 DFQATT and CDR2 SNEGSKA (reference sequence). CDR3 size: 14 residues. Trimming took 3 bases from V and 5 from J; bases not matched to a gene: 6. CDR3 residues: CSARASGGTETQYF. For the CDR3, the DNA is TGCAGTGCTAGGGCTAGCGGGGGAACGGAGACCCAGTACTTC.

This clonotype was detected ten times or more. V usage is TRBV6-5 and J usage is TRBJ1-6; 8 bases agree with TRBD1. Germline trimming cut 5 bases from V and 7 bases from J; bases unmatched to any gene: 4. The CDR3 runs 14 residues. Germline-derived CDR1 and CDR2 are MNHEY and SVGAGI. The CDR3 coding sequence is TGTGCCAGCAGTGCAGGGGGCGTGAATTCACCCCTCCACTTT. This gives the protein CASSAGGVNSPLHF.

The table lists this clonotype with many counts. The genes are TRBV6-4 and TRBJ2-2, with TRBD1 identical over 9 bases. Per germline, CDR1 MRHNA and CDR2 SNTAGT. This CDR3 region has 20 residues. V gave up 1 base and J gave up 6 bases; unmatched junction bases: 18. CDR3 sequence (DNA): TGTGCCAGCAGTGACTTACCACCAGAACAGGGGGCTTTAGAGGCCGGGGAGCTGTTTTTT. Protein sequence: CASSDLPPEQGALEAGELFF.

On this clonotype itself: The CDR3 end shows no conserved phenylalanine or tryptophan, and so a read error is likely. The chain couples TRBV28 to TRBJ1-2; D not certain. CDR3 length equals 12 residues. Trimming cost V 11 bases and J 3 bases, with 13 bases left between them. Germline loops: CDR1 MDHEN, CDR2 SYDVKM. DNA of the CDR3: TGTGCCTCGCAGGAAGGTGACTATGGCTACACCCTC. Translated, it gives CASQEGDYGYTL.

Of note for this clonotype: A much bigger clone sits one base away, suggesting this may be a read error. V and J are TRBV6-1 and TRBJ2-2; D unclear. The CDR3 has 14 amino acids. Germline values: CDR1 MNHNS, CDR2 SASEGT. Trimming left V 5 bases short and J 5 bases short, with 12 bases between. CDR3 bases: TGTGCCAGCAGTCAATTCAAACTGACCGGGGAGCTGTTTTTT. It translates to CASSQFKLTGELFF.

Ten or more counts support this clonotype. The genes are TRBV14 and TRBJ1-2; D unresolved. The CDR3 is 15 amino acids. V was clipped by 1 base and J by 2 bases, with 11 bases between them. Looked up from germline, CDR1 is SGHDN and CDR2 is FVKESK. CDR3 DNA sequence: TGTGCCAGCAGCCAAGCCCAGACAAAAAACTATGGCTACACCTTC. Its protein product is CASSQAQTKNYGYTF.